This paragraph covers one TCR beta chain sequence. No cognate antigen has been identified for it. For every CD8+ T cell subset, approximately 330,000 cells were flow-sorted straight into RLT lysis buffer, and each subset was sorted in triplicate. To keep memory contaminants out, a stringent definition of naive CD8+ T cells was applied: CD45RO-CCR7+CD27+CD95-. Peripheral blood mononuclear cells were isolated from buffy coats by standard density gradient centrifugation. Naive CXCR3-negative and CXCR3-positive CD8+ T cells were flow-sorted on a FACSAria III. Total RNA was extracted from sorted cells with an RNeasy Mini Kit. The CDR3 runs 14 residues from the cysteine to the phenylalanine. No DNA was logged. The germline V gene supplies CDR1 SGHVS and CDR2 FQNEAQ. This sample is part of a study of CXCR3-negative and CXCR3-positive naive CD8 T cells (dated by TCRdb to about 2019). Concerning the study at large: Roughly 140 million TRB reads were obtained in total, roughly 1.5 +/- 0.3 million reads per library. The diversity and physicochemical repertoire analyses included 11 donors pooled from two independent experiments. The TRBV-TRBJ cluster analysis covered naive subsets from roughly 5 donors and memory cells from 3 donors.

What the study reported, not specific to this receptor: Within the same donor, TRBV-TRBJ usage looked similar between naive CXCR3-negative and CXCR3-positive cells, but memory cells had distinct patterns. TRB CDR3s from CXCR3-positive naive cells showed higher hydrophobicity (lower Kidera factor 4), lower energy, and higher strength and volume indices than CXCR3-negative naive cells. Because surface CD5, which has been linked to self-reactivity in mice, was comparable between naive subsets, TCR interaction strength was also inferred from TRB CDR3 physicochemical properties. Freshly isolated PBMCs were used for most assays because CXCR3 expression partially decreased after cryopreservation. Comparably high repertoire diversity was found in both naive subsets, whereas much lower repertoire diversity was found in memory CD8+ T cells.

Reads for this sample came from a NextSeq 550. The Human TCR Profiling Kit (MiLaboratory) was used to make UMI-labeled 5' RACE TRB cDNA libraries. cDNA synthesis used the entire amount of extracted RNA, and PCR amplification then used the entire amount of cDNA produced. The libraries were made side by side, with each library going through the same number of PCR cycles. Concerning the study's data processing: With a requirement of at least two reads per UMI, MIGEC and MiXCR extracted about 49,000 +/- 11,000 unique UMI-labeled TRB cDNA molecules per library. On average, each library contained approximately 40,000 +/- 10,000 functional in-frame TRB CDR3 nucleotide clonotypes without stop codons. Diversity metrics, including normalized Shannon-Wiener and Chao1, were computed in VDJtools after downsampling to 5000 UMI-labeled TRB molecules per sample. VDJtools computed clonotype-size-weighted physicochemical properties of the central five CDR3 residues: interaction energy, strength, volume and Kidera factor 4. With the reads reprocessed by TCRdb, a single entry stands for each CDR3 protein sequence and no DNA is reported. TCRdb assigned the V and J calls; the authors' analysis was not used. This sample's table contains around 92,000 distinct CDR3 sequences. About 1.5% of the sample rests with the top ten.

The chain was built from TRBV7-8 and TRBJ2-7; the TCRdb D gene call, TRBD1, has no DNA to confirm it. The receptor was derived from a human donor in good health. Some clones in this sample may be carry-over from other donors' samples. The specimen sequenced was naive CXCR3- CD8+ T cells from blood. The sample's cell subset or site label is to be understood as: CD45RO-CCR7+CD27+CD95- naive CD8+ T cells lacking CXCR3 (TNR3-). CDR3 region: CASSLVTGRYEQYF.